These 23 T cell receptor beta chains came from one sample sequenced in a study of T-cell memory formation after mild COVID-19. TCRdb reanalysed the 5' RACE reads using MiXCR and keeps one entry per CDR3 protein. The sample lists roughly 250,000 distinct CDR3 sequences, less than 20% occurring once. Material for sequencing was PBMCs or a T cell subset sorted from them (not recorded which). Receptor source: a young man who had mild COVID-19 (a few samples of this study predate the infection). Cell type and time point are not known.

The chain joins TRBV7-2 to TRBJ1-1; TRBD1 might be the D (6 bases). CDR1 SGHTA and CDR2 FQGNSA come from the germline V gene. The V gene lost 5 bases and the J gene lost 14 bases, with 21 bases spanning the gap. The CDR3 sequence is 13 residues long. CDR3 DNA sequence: TGTGCCAGCAGCCGCGGGCGCCAGGGGAATTACTTCTTT. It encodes CASSRGRQGNYFF.

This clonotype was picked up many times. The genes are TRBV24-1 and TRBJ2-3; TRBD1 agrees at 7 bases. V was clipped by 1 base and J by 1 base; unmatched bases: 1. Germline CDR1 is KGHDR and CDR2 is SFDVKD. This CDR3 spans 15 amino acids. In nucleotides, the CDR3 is TGTGCCACCAGTGATTTTGGACAGGGCACAGATACGCAGTATTTT. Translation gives CATSDFGQGTDTQYF.

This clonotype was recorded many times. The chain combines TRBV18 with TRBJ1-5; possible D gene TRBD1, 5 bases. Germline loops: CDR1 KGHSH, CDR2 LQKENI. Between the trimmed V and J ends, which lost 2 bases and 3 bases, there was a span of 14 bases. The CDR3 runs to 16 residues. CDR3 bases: TGTGCCAGCTCACCATCGGCAGGGCTCATCAATCAGCCCCAGCATTTT. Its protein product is CASSPSAGLINQPQHF.

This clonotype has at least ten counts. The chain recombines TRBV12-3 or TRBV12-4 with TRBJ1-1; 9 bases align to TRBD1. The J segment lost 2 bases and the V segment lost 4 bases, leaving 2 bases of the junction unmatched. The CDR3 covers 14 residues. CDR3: CASSWGQGNTEAFF. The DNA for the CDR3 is TGTGCCAGCAGTTGGGGACAGGGAAACACTGAAGCTTTCTTT.

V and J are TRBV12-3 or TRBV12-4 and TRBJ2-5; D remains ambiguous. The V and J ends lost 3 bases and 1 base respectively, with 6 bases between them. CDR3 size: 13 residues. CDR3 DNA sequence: TGTGCCAGCAGTTTTGAACGCCAAGAGACCCAGTACTTC. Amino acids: CASSFERQETQYF.

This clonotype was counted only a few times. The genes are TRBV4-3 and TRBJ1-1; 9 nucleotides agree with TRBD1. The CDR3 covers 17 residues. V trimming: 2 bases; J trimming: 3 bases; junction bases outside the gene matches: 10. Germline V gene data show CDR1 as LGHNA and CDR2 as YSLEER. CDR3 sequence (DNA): TGCGCCAGCAGCCAAACACTAAACAGGGGGCGCGACACTGAAGCTTTCTTT. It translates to CASSQTLNRGRDTEAFF.

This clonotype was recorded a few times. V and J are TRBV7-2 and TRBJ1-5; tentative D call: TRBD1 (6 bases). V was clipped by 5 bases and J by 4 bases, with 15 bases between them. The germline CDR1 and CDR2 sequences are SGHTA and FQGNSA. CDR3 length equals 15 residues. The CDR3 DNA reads TGTGCCAGCAGCCGCGGGGGGGGCCTTAATCAGCCCCAGCATTTT. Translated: CASSRGGGLNQPQHF.

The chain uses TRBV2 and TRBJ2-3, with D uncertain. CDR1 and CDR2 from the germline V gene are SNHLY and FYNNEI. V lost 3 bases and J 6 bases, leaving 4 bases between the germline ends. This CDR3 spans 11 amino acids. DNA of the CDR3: TGTGCCAGCAGTGAGCTTGATACGCAGTATTTT. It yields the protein CASSELDTQYF.

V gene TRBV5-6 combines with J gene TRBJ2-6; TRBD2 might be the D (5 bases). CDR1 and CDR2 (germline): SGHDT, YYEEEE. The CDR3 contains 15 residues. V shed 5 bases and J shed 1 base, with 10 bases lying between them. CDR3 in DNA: TGTGCCAGCAGATCGGGGTTTTCTGGGGCCAACGTCCTGACTTTC. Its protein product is CASRSGFSGANVLTF.

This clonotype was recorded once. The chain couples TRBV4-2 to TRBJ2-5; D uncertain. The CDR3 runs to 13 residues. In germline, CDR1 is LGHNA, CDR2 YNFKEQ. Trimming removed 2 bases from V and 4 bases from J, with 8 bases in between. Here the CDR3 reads CASSQSVRETQYF. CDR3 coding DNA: TGTGCCAGCAGCCAAAGCGTGAGAGAGACCCAGTACTTC.

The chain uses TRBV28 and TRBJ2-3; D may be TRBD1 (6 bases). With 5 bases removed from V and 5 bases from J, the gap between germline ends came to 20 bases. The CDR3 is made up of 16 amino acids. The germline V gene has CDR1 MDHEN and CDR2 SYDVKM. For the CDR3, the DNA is TGTGCCAGCAGTACCTCCGGGACCCAGGGGTTAGATACGCAGTATTTT. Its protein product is CASSTSGTQGLDTQYF. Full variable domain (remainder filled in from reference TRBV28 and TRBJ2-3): DVKVTQSSRYLVKRTGEKVFLECVQDMDHENMFWYRQDPGLGLRLIYFSYDVKMKEKGDIPEGYSVSREKKERFSLILESASTNQTSMYLCASSTSGTQGLDTQYFGPGTRLTVL.

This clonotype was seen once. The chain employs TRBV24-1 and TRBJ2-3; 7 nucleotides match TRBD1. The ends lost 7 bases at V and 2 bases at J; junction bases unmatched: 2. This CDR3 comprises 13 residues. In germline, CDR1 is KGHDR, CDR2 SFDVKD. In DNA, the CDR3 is TGTGCCACCAGACAGGGGCCCACAGATACGCAGTATTTT. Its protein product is CATRQGPTDTQYF.

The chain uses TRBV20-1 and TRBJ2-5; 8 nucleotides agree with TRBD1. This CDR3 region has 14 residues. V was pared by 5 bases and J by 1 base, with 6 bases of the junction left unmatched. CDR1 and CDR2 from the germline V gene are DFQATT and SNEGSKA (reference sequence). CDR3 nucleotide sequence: TGCAGTGCTGAAAACAGGGGGGTCCAAGAGACCCAGTACTTC. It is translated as CSAENRGVQETQYF.

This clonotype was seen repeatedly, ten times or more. The CDR3 region is CASSQDTSGGSYEQYV. DNA for the CDR3: TGCGCCAGCAGCCAAGATACTAGCGGGGGTTCCTACGAGCAGTACGTC. This rearrangement joins TRBV4-1 to TRBJ2-7, with 11 bases matching TRBD2. The trim removed 0 bases at V and 1 base at J, leaving 2 bases unmatched. From germline, CDR1 is MGHRA and CDR2 YSYEKL. This CDR3 region has 16 residues.

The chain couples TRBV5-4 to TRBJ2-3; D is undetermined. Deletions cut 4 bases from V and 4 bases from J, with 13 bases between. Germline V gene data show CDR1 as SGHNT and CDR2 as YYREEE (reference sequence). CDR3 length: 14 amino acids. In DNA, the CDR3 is TGTGCCAGCAGCCCCACGTCGGGTCCAGATACGCAGTATTTT. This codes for CASSPTSGPDTQYF.

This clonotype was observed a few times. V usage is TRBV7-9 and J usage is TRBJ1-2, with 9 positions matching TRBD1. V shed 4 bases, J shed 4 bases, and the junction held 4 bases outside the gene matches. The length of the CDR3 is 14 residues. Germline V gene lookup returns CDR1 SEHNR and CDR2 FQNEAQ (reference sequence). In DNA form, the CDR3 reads TGTGCCAGCAGCTGGCGACAGGGGGTCTATGGCTACACCTTC. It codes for CASSWRQGVYGYTF.

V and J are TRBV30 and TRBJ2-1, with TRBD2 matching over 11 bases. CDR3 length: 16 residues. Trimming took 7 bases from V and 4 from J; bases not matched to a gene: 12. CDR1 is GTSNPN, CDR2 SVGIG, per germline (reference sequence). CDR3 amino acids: CASQRSGTSGYNEQFF. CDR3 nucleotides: TGTGCCTCTCAAAGATCCGGGACTAGCGGTTACAATGAGCAGTTCTTC. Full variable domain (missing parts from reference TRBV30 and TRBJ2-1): SQTIHQWPATLVQPVGSPLSLECTVEGTSNPNLYWYRQAAGRGLQLLFYSVGIGQISSEVPQNLSASRPQDRQFILSSKKLLLSDSGFYLCASQRSGTSGYNEQFFGPGTRLTVL.

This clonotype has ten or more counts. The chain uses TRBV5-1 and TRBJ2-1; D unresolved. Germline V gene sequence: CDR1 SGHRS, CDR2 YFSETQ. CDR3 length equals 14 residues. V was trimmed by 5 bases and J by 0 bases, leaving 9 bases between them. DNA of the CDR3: TGCGCCAGCAGTGGGTTTAGCTCCTACAATGAGCAGTTCTTC. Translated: CASSGFSSYNEQFF.

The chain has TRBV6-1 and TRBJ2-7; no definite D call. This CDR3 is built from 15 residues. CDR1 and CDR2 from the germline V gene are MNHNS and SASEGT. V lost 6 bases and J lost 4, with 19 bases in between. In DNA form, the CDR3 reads TGTGCCAGCAGCTTTGACACAGCCTTAGGGTACGAGCAGTACTTC. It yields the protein CASSFDTALGYEQYF.

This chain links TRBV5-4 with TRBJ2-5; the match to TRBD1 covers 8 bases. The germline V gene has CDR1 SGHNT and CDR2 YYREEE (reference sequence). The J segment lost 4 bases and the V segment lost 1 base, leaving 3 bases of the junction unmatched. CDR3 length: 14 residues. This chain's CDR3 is CASSLSDRGETQYF. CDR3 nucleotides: TGTGCCAGCAGCTTGAGCGACAGGGGAGAGACCCAGTACTTC.

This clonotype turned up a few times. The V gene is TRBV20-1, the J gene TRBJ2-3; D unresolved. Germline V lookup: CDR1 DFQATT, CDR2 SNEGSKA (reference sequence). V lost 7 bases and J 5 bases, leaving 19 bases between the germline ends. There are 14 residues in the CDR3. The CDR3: CSVPGVIGLDTQYF. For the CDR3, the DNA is TGCAGTGTTCCTGGCGTGATAGGTTTAGATACGCAGTATTTT.

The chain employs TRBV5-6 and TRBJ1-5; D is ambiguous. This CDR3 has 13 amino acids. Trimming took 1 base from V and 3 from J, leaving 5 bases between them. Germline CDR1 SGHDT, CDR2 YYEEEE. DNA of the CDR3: TGTGCCAGCAGCTTGACCCCCAATCAGCCCCAGCATTTT. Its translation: CASSLTPNQPQHF.

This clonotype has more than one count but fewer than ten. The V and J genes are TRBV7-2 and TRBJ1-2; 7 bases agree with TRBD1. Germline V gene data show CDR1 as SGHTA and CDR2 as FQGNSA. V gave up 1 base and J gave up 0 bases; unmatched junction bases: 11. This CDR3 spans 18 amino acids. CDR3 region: CASSLVGGTGTANYGYTF. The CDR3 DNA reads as TGTGCCAGCAGCTTAGTGGGTGGCACCGGGACAGCTAACTATGGCTACACCTTC.